The rows below give T cell receptor beta chains drawn from one sample of a study of CD8 T cells in ankylosing spondylitis. TCRdb independently ran MiXCR on the 5' RACE reads; one entry per CDR3 protein. Found here are roughly 180,000 distinct CDR3 sequences, 9.5% to 13% of them singletons; the top ten hold almost 30%. Sequencing was carried out using blood, either unsorted or a sorted T cell fraction (not recorded which). These receptor sequences come from a male donor with ankylosing spondylitis or in good health (not recorded which). The CDR3 runs from the conserved cysteine through the conserved F or W. A D gene is named only where the DNA matches it firmly. Rows give clone size only sometimes, using once, few, many, or a class for an expanded clone.

J gene: TRBJ2-5
V gene: TRBV10-3
clone size: -
D gene: TRBD2
CDR3 DNA: TGTGCCATCAGTCCAACTAGCGGGGGAGAGACCCAGTACTTC
CDR3 protein: CAISPTSGGETQYF

J gene: TRBJ1-2
V gene: TRBV18
clone size: -
D gene: TRBD1
CDR3 DNA: TGTGCCAGCTCTCGGCTACAGGGGAAGTTAGAGATGGATGGCTACACCTTC
CDR3 protein: CASSRLQGKLEMDGYTF

J gene: TRBJ2-1
V gene: TRBV12-3/TRBV12-4
clone size: few
D gene: -
CDR3 DNA: TGTGTCATCCTCTTGAGCAGCGCAAACTCCTACAATGAGCAGTTCTTC
CDR3 protein: CVILLSSANSYNEQFF

J gene: TRBJ2-1
V gene: TRBV5-1
clone size: -
D gene: -
CDR3 DNA: TGCGCCAGCAGCTCCCAGACTAGCAATGAGCAGTTCTTC
CDR3 protein: CASSSQTSNEQFF

J gene: TRBJ2-2
V gene: TRBV12-3/TRBV12-4
clone size: -
D gene: -
CDR3 DNA: TGTGCCAGCAGTTTAGAGGTTGGGGCCGGGGAGCTGTTTTTT
CDR3 protein: CASSLEVGAGELFF

J gene: TRBJ2-2
V gene: TRBV7-8
clone size: many
D gene: -
CDR3 DNA: TGTGCCAGCAGTCCCGGGACTCCCAACACCGGGGAGCTGTTTTTT
CDR3 protein: CASSPGTPNTGELFF

J gene: TRBJ1-2
V gene: TRBV7-9
clone size: few
D gene: TRBD1
CDR3 DNA: TGTGCCAGCAGCTCCCAATTAATTGGGGGACAGGGTTCCGGCTACACCTTC
CDR3 protein: CASSSQLIGGQGSGYTF

J gene: TRBJ2-5
V gene: TRBV3-1
clone size: many
D gene: -
CDR3 DNA: TGTGCCAGCAGCCAACCACCCGCGACAGCTCAATGGGAAGAGACCCAGTACTTC
CDR3 protein: CASSQPPATAQWEETQYF

J gene: TRBJ2-7
V gene: TRBV27
clone size: many
D gene: -
CDR3 DNA: TGTGCCAGCAGTATCGGGGACCGACCTTTGTTCGAGCAGTACTTC
CDR3 protein: CASSIGDRPLFEQYF

J gene: TRBJ2-5
V gene: TRBV7-6
clone size: -
D gene: -
CDR3 DNA: TGTGCCAGCAGTAGCTGGACAGCAAGTCTCCTGGAAGAGACCCAGTACTTC
CDR3 protein: CASSSWTASLLEETQYF

J gene: TRBJ2-3
V gene: TRBV15
clone size: many
D gene: TRBD2
CDR3 DNA: TGTGCCACCAGCCTTACGGGGGGGGGCACAGATACGCAGTATTTT
CDR3 protein: CATSLTGGGTDTQYF

J gene: TRBJ2-2
V gene: TRBV3-1
clone size: few
D gene: TRBD2
CDR3 DNA: TGTGCCAGCAGTTCATTTTACGGGACTAGCGGGACTAACACCGGGGAGCTGTTTTTT
CDR3 protein: CASSSFYGTSGTNTGELFF

J gene: TRBJ2-3
V gene: TRBV20-1
clone size: many
D gene: -
CDR3 DNA: TGCAGTGCCTTTCCTGTTGGCAGCGGAACAGTTAATACGCAGTATTTT
CDR3 protein: CSAFPVGSGTVNTQYF

J gene: TRBJ2-1
V gene: TRBV10-2
clone size: few
D gene: -
CDR3 DNA: TGCGCCAGCTTGCCTGGGAGAGGTATCCCCGCGGGGCAGTTCTTC
CDR3 protein: CASLPGRGIPAGQFF

J gene: TRBJ2-1
V gene: TRBV20-1
clone size: -
D gene: TRBD2
CDR3 DNA: TGCAGTGCTAGAGCGAGCGGGAGGTGGAATGAGCAGTTCTTC
CDR3 protein: CSARASGRWNEQFF

J gene: TRBJ2-7
V gene: TRBV12-3/TRBV12-4
clone size: many
D gene: -
CDR3 DNA: TGTGCCAGCAGTTTTGGTAGATACGAGCAGTACTTC
CDR3 protein: CASSFGRYEQYF

J gene: TRBJ2-1
V gene: TRBV6-5
clone size: many
D gene: -
CDR3 DNA: TGTGCCAGCAGTTACCGGGGGACTTACAATGAGCAGTTCTTC
CDR3 protein: CASSYRGTYNEQFF

J gene: TRBJ2-7
V gene: TRBV18
clone size: few
D gene: TRBD1
CDR3 DNA: TGTGCCAGCTCACAAGTAGAGGGGGCCCACGAGCAGTACTTC
CDR3 protein: CASSQVEGAHEQYF

J gene: TRBJ1-3
V gene: TRBV5-1
clone size: many
D gene: -
CDR3 DNA: TGCGCCAGCAGCTTGGACCCAGAAGCTGGAAACACCATATATTTT
CDR3 protein: CASSLDPEAGNTIYF

J gene: TRBJ2-5
V gene: TRBV27
clone size: many
D gene: TRBD2
CDR3 DNA: TGTGCCAGCAGGCTGCTGGGACTAGCGGGAGGGTTGGGGGAGACCCAGTACTTC
CDR3 protein: CASRLLGLAGGLGETQYF

J gene: TRBJ2-3
V gene: TRBV20-1
clone size: many
D gene: -
CDR3 DNA: TGCAGTGCTAGAGTGACGACAGATACGCAGTATTTT
CDR3 protein: CSARVTTDTQYF

J gene: TRBJ1-1
V gene: TRBV4-1
clone size: -
D gene: -
CDR3 DNA: TGCGCCAGCAGCCCCCGCTCAGGACAGCCGCAACTGAACACTGAAGCTTTCTTT
CDR3 protein: CASSPRSGQPQLNTEAFF

J gene: TRBJ2-1
V gene: TRBV6-1
clone size: few
D gene: TRBD2
CDR3 DNA: TGTGCCAGCAGTGAAGTCCTAGCGGGAGGGCCCTACAATGAGCAGTTCTTC
CDR3 protein: CASSEVLAGGPYNEQFF

J gene: TRBJ1-3
V gene: TRBV5-1
clone size: many
D gene: TRBD1
CDR3 DNA: TGCGCCAGCAGCTTGGCCCCGGGACAGGGGAGAAACACCATATATTTT
CDR3 protein: CASSLAPGQGRNTIYF

J gene: TRBJ2-5
V gene: TRBV5-1
clone size: few
D gene: TRBD2
CDR3 DNA: TGCGCCAGCAGCCTCTCTAGCGGAAGACAAGAGACCCAGTACTTC
CDR3 protein: CASSLSSGRQETQYF

J gene: TRBJ2-7
V gene: TRBV9
clone size: -
D gene: -
CDR3 DNA: TGTGCCAGCAGCCCCCGGTTTGTGGGCTCCTACGAGCAGTACTTC
CDR3 protein: CASSPRFVGSYEQYF

J gene: TRBJ1-1
V gene: TRBV4-3
clone size: many
D gene: -
CDR3 DNA: TGCGCCAGCAGCCAAGATAGTGTAGGGTTAGAAGCTTTCTTT
CDR3 protein: CASSQDSVGLEAFF

J gene: TRBJ1-1
V gene: TRBV7-2
clone size: -
D gene: -
CDR3 DNA: TGTGCCAGCAGCTTAGGGGCCGCGACTGAAGCTTTCTTT
CDR3 protein: CASSLGAATEAFF

J gene: TRBJ2-2
V gene: TRBV19
clone size: few
D gene: -
CDR3 DNA: TGTGCCAGTAGTATATTCGGGGATTCCGGGGAGCTGTTTTTT
CDR3 protein: CASSIFGDSGELFF

J gene: TRBJ1-4
V gene: TRBV27
clone size: many
D gene: -
CDR3 DNA: TGTGCCAGCAGTTTTTCTTCAGGGGCCAGTGCAACTAATGAAAAACTGTTTTTT
CDR3 protein: CASSFSSGASATNEKLFF

J gene: TRBJ2-7
V gene: TRBV29-1
clone size: -
D gene: -
CDR3 DNA: TGCAGCGTTCTTACCGGGACGGCCACCTACGAGCAGTACTTC
CDR3 protein: CSVLTGTATYEQYF

J gene: TRBJ2-5
V gene: TRBV6-2/TRBV6-3
clone size: few
D gene: -
CDR3 DNA: TGTGCCAGCAGTTACGACAGGACCCAAGAGACCCAGTACTTC
CDR3 protein: CASSYDRTQETQYF

J gene: TRBJ2-2
V gene: TRBV11-3
clone size: -
D gene: TRBD2
CDR3 DNA: TGTGCCAGCAGCTTAGTAGTAAGCGGGGTGAGGACCGGGGAGCTGTTTTTT
CDR3 protein: CASSLVVSGVRTGELFF

J gene: TRBJ2-7
V gene: TRBV6-2/TRBV6-3
clone size: many
D gene: -
CDR3 DNA: TGTGCCAGCAGTTACCTTGCCGAGCAGTACTTC
CDR3 protein: CASSYLAEQYF

J gene: TRBJ2-2
V gene: TRBV3-1
clone size: few
D gene: -
CDR3 DNA: TGTGCCAGCAGCCAAATAGGGGGGGTTTTCACCGGGGAGCTGTTTTTT
CDR3 protein: CASSQIGGVFTGELFF

J gene: TRBJ2-7
V gene: TRBV5-1
clone size: few
D gene: TRBD1
CDR3 DNA: TGCGCCAGCAGCCCCCCGACAGGGTCCGACGAGCAGTACTTC
CDR3 protein: CASSPPTGSDEQYF

J gene: TRBJ2-3
V gene: TRBV9
clone size: many
D gene: -
CDR3 DNA: TGTGCCAGCAGCGTAGGTGACAATTTCCGGGCGGATACGCAGTATTTT
CDR3 protein: CASSVGDNFRADTQYF

J gene: TRBJ1-4
V gene: TRBV7-2
clone size: -
D gene: -
CDR3 DNA: TGTGCCAGCAGCTTAGACAGGACGAATGAAAAACTGTTTTTT
CDR3 protein: CASSLDRTNEKLFF

J gene: TRBJ2-5
V gene: TRBV6-2/TRBV6-3
clone size: many
D gene: -
CDR3 DNA: TGTGCCAGCAGGGGCGAAACGTACCAAGAGACCCAGTACTTC
CDR3 protein: CASRGETYQETQYF